This record covers a single TCR beta chain. These data belong to a study of blood T cell repertoires in COVID-19. V was clipped by 4 bases and J by 8 bases; unmatched bases: 3. Germline CDR1 is LGHDT and CDR2 is YNNKEL (reference sequence). This CDR3 has 12 residues. Using immunoSEQ multiplex PCR, the repertoire was profiled, and TCRdb retains in-frame clones only, with some absent. The repertoire holds roughly 500,000 clones, with roughly nine tenths as singletons. The TCR sequence derives from a woman aged 55-69 years who had recovered from COVID-19. The gene calls are TRBV3-1 (or the pseudogene TRBV3-2) and TRBJ1-2; 8 bases align to TRBD1. Sequenced sample: PBMCs or T cells enriched from blood (not recorded which). CDR3: CASSRTGSGYTF. Written as DNA, the CDR3 is TGTGCCAGCAGCCGGACAGGGAGCGGCTACACCTTC.